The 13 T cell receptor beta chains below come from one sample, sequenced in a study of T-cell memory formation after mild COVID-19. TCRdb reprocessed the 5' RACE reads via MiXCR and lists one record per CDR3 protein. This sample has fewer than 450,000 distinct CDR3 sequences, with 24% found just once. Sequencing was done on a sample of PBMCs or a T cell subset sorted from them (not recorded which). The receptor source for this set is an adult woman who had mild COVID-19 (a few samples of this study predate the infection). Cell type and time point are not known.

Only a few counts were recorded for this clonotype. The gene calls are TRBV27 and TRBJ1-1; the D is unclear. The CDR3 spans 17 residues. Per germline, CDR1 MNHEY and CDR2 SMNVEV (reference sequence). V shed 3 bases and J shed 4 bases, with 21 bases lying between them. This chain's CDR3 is CASSFWARPEAGTEAFF. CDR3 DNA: TGTGCCAGCAGTTTTTGGGCCAGACCCGAGGCGGGCACTGAAGCTTTCTTT.

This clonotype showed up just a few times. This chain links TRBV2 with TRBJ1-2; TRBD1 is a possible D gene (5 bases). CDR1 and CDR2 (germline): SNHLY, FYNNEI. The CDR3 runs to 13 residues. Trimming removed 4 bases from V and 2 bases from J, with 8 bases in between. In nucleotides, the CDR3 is TGTGCCAGCAGTGTTCAGGGCAACTATGGCTACACCTTC. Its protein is CASSVQGNYGYTF.

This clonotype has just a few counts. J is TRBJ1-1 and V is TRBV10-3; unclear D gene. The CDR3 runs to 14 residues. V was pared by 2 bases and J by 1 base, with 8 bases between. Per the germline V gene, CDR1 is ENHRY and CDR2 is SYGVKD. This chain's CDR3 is CAISEGRTNTEAFF. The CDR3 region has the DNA TGTGCCATCAGTGAGGGACGCACGAACACTGAAGCTTTCTTT.

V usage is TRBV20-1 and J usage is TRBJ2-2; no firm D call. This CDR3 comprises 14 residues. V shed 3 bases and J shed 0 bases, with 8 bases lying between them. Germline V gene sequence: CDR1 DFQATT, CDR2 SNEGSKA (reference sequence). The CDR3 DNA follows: TGCAGTGCTAGCCGGCAGACGAACACCGGGGAGCTGTTTTTT. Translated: CSASRQTNTGELFF.

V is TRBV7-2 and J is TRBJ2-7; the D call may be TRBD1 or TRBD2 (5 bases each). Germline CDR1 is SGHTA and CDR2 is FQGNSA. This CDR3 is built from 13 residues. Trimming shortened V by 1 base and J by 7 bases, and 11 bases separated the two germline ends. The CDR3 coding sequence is TGTGCCAGCAGCTTAGATCGGGGCCGAGAGCAGTACTTC. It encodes CASSLDRGREQYF.

The CDR3 reads CSARDRGVSNNEQFF. The DNA of the CDR3 is TGCAGTGCTAGAGATCGTGGTGTCTCGAACAATGAGCAGTTCTTC. The gene calls are TRBV20-1 and TRBJ2-1, with no clear D. CDR1 is DFQATT, CDR2 SNEGSKA, per germline (reference sequence). The CDR3 sequence is 15 residues long. Trimming left V 0 bases short and J 5 bases short, with 14 bases between.

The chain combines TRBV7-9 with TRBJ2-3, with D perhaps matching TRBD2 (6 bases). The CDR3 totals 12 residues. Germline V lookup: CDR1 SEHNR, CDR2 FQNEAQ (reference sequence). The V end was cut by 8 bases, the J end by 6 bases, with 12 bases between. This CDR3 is CASAGNSDTQYF. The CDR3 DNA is TGTGCCAGCGCGGGGAACTCCGATACGCAGTATTTT. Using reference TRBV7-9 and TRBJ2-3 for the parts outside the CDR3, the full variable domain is DTGVSQNPRHKITKRGQNVTFRCDPISEHNRLYWYRQTLGQGPEFLTYFQNEAQLEKSRLLSDRFSAERPKGSFSTLEIQRTEQGDSAMYLCASAGNSDTQYFGPGTRLTVL.

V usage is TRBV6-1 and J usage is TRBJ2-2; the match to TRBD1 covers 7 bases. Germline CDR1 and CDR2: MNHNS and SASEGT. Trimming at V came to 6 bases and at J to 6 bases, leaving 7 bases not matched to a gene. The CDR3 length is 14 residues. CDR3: CASSNKGAPGELFF. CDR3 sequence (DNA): TGTGCCAGCAGCAATAAGGGGGCCCCCGGGGAGCTGTTTTTT.

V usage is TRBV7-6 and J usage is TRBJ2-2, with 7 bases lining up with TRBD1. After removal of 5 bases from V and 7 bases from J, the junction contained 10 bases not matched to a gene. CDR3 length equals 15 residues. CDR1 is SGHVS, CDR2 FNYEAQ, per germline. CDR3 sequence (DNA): TGTGCCAGCAGCACTCAACAGGGGTGGAACGGGGAGCTGTTTTTT. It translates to CASSTQQGWNGELFF.

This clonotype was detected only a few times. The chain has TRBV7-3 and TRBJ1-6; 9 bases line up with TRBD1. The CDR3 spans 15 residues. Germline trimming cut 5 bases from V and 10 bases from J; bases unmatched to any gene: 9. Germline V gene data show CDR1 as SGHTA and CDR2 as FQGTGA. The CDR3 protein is CASSPGTGRLSPLHF. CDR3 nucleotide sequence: TGTGCCAGCAGCCCCGGGACAGGGCGATTATCACCCCTCCACTTT. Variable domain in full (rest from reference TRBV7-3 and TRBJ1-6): GAGVSQTPSNKVTEKGKYVELRCDPISGHTALYWYRQSLGQGPEFLIYFQGTGAADDSGLPNDRFFAVRPEGSVSTLKIQRTERGDSAVYLCASSPGTGRLSPLHFGNGTRLTVT.

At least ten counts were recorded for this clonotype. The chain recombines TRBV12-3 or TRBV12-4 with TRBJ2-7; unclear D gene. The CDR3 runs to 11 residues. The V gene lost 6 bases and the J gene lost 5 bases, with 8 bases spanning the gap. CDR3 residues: CASSPLNEQYF. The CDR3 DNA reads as TGTGCCAGCAGCCCTCTCAACGAGCAGTACTTC.

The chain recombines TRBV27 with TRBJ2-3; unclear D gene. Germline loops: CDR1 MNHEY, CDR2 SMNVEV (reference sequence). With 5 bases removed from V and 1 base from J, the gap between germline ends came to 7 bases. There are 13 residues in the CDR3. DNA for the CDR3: TGTGCCAGCAGTCCAGTCGGCACAGATACGCAGTATTTT. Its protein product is CASSPVGTDTQYF.

This CDR3 is CASSAFPRGQDTEAFF. The CDR3 coding sequence is TGTGCCAGCAGCGCGTTCCCTAGGGGGCAGGACACTGAAGCTTTCTTT. The chain uses TRBV9 and TRBJ1-1, with 7 bases that match TRBD1. The V and J ends lost 3 bases and 3 bases, in that order; junction bases with no gene match: 11. Germline CDR1 and CDR2: SGDLS and YYNGEE. CDR3 length equals 16 residues.